These 15 T cell receptor beta chains were sequenced from one sample in a study of T cells in tumors after PD-1 blockade. Sequencing was performed with immunoSEQ multiplex PCR; in TCRdb, only in-frame clones are kept and a portion is missing. The table shows approximately 34,000 clones, with 55% to 80% occurring only once. This specimen consisted of PBMCs, obtained after anti-PD-1 treatment. These receptors all come from a human donor with basal cell carcinoma.

This clone has more than one count but fewer than ten. The rearrangement joins TRBV12-3 or TRBV12-4 to TRBJ2-2, with TRBD2 matching 8 bases. V shed 11 bases, J shed 3 bases, and the junction held 5 bases outside the gene matches. CDR3 length equals 13 residues. As DNA, the CDR3 is TGTGCCGTGACTAGCGACTACACCGGGGAGCTGTTTTTT. It specifies CAVTSDYTGELFF.

The CDR3 bases are TGTGCCAGCAGCTTAGAGGGACGGACCTCGTACCAAGAGACCCAGTACTTC. Its translation: CASSLEGRTSYQETQYF. The chain uses TRBV7-2 and TRBJ2-5; D might be TRBD1 or TRBD2, each matching 5 bases. This CDR3 has 17 amino acids. Trimming pared 1 base from V and 0 bases from J, leaving 15 bases between. CDR1 and CDR2 from the germline V gene are SGHTA and FQGNSA.

The chain has TRBV6-6 and TRBJ2-7; no clear D gene. Germline assignment: CDR1 MNHNY and CDR2 SVGAGI (reference sequence). The CDR3 sequence is 13 residues long. Trimming left V 1 base short and J 2 bases short, with 6 bases between. CDR3 amino acids: CASSYYSTYEQYF. As DNA, the CDR3 is TGTGCCAGCAGTTACTACAGTACCTACGAGCAGTACTTC.

The chain combines TRBV19 with TRBJ2-5, with D tentatively TRBD2 (6 bases). The CDR3 is 15 amino acids. Trimming left V 3 bases short and J 0 bases short, with 11 bases between. Per germline, CDR1 LNHDA and CDR2 SQIVND (reference sequence). The CDR3 coding sequence is TGTGCCAGTAGTATTCTCGCGGGGAACCAAGAGACCCAGTACTTC. Translating it yields CASSILAGNQETQYF.

The rearrangement joins TRBV6-5 to TRBJ1-5; D not certain. This CDR3 region has 14 residues. Trimming stripped 6 bases from V and 9 bases from J, with 18 bases between. In germline, CDR1 is MNHEY, CDR2 SVGAGI. The CDR3 reads CASRRGSVDLPQHF. Here the CDR3 DNA reads TGTGCCAGCAGACGGGGATCCGTAGATTTGCCCCAGCATTTT.

The genes are TRBV7-9 and TRBJ1-2, with TRBD1 identical over 11 bases. Losses at the gene ends were 5 bases for V and 4 bases for J; bases not matched to a gene: 12. The CDR3 is made up of 17 amino acids. Per germline, CDR1 SEHNR and CDR2 FQNEAQ (reference sequence). CDR3 sequence reads: CASSPGTGGELIYGYTF. In DNA form, the CDR3 reads TGTGCCAGCAGCCCTGGGACAGGGGGAGAACTCATCTATGGCTACACCTTC.

This clone was picked up a small number of times. This chain's CDR3 is CSVAAARAFF. DNA for the CDR3: TGCAGCGTTGCCGCGGCCAGGGCTTTCTTT. V and J are TRBV29-1 and TRBJ1-1; D call uncertain. Germline lookup yields CDR1 SQVTM and CDR2 ANQGSEA. The V gene lost 4 bases and the J gene lost 11 bases, with 11 bases spanning the gap. The CDR3 is made up of 10 amino acids.

This chain uses TRBV7-9 with TRBJ2-2, with no clear D. Per the germline V gene, CDR1 is SEHNR and CDR2 is FQNEAQ (reference sequence). The CDR3 runs 13 residues. Trimming removed 6 bases from V and 5 bases from J, with 10 bases in between. CDR3 in amino acids: CASRGSGTGELFF. CDR3 DNA sequence: TGTGCCAGCAGGGGCTCGGGTACCGGGGAGCTGTTTTTT. Supplemented by reference TRBV7-9 and TRBJ2-2, the full variable domain reads DTGVSQNPRHKITKRGQNVTFRCDPISEHNRLYWYRQTLGQGPEFLTYFQNEAQLEKSRLLSDRFSAERPKGSFSTLEIQRTEQGDSAMYLCASRGSGTGELFFGEGSRLTVL.

The count of this clone is one. The CDR3: CASSESHRQAFF. The CDR3 DNA reads TGTGCCAGCAGTGAATCCCACCGTCAGGCTTTCTTT. This chain links TRBV25-1 with TRBJ1-1; no clear D. V was trimmed by 1 base and J by 11 bases, leaving 11 bases between them. The germline V gene has CDR1 MGHDK and CDR2 SYGVNS. CDR3 size: 12 residues.

V gene TRBV19 combines with J gene TRBJ1-3, with TRBD1 matching 9 bases. Per germline, CDR1 LNHDA and CDR2 SQIVND (reference sequence). V shed 4 bases, J shed 2 bases, and the junction held 6 bases outside the gene matches. The CDR3 length is 16 residues. CDR3 in amino acids: CASSNTGQGTGNTIYF. CDR3 nucleotides: TGTGCCAGTAGTAACACGGGACAGGGTACTGGAAACACCATATATTTT.

The chain combines TRBV6-6 with TRBJ1-6; D is unclear. With 5 bases removed from V and 6 bases from J, the gap between germline ends came to 14 bases. The CDR3 spans 15 residues. Per germline, CDR1 MNHNY and CDR2 SVGAGI (reference sequence). This chain's CDR3 is CASSPLAALNSPLHF. The CDR3 bases are TGTGCCAGCAGTCCCCTGGCGGCTCTTAATTCACCCCTCCACTTT.

V gene TRBV9 combines with J gene TRBJ1-6; D is unresolved. Germline lookup yields CDR1 SGDLS and CDR2 YYNGEE. V was clipped by 1 base and J by 7 bases, with 9 bases between them. This CDR3 is 14 amino acids long. The CDR3 spells CASSVLGNNSPLHF. The CDR3 DNA follows: TGTGCCAGCAGCGTATTGGGGAACAATTCACCCCTCCACTTT.

This clone was counted a few times. Other DNA sequences from this sample encode an identical CDR3 as well. J is TRBJ2-7 and V is TRBV29-1; D is undetermined. The CDR3 covers 13 residues. V was cut by 1 base and J by 2 bases, with 9 bases left in between. Germline V CDR1 and CDR2: SQVTM, ANQGSEA. The CDR3 DNA reads TGCAGCGTTGAAGTGGCCCTAACCTACGAGCAGTACTTC. Translating it yields CSVEVALTYEQYF.

This clone was seen at least ten times. The rearrangement links TRBV4-3 to TRBJ2-1, with 9 nucleotides matching TRBD2. Trimming took 0 bases from V and 9 from J; bases not matched to a gene: 12. Germline CDR1 and CDR2: LGHNA and YSLEER. This CDR3 is built from 17 residues. For the CDR3, the DNA is TGCGCCAGCAGCCAAGATCGGGCTAGCGGGGTTTGGGGTGAGCAGTTCTTC. It codes for CASSQDRASGVWGEQFF.

The V and J genes are TRBV19 and TRBJ1-1, with 9 bases aligning to TRBD1. With 6 bases clipped from V and 5 bases from J, the junction kept 7 bases outside the gene matches. CDR1 is LNHDA and CDR2 is SQIVND in the germline V gene (reference sequence). The CDR3 totals 14 residues. The CDR3 protein is CASRMTGGVTEAFF. CDR3 nucleotides: TGTGCCAGTAGAATGACAGGGGGAGTTACTGAAGCTTTCTTT. The full variable domain, in which reference TRBV19 and TRBJ1-1 provide the parts outside the CDR3, is DGGITQSPKYLFRKEGQNVTLSCEQNLNHDAMYWYRQDPGQGLRLIYYSQIVNDFQKGDIAEGYSVSREKKESFPLTVTSAQKNPTAFYLCASRMTGGVTEAFFGQGTRLTVV.